This entry describes one T cell receptor (beta chain). What it binds is unknown. The stimulus was an HIV-1 Gag 15-mer peptide pool, 1 ug/peptide/mL. CD4+ T cells upregulating both CD40 ligand and CD69 were sorted as responding cells. Donors had undetectable plasma HIV-1 RNA, under 50 copies/mL, for 4+ years. This sample was included in a study of persistence of HIV-infected CD4 T cells. For the study at large: Blood samples, up to about 200 mL, came from multiple time points, except two leukapheresis donors sampled once.

The libraries were made with immunoSEQ version 4 in survey mode. The assay was immunoSEQ multiplex PCR, and TCRdb's table has in-frame clones only and misses some. The sample lists tens of thousands of clones, around 74% seen once, with around 1.9% in the top ten. Points from the study as a whole: Rare CMV-responding cells carrying HIV-1 proviruses were not analyzed separately for TCR.

This CDR3 has 13 amino acids. The germline V gene encodes CDR1 KGHSH and CDR2 LQKENI. V was trimmed by 5 bases and J by 3 bases, leaving 8 bases between them. The source was CD4+ T cells sorted from PBMCs after approximately 20-hour stimulation, collected from a patient who received antiretroviral therapy. This chain connects TRBV18 to TRBJ1-5; D ambiguous. The TCR comes from an adult man with HIV who was CMV-seropositive. CDR3 sequence (DNA): TGTGCCAGCTCAACGGATTTCAATCAGCCCCAGCATTTT. Translating gives CASSTDFNQPQHF.